The clone carrying this TCR beta chain was counted at least ten times. The antigen is undetermined. The CDR3 is 14 residues long. V gave up 2 bases and J gave up 0 bases, with 10 bases separating them. CDR1 SQVTM and CDR2 ANQGSEA come from the germline V gene. These data are taken from a study of Graves' ophthalmopathy and Graves' hyperthyroidism. Overall study results and limits: Thyroid clonotypes that were expanded above 0.001 frequency mostly also appeared in blood.

The sequenced template was RNA, covering the TCR beta CDR3 region. RT-PCR with HTBI primers came first, then second-round multiplex PCR. A single record per CDR3 protein comes from TCRdb applying MiXCR to the multiplex PCR reads. The top ten clones hold roughly 2.3% of a sample with roughly 400,000 distinct CDR3 sequences, 17% of them seen once. This clonotype originated in an adult woman with stable Graves' hyperthyroidism. The chain couples TRBV29-1 to TRBJ1-2; D remains ambiguous. Sequenced sample: peripheral blood. This chain's CDR3 is CSVESLPANYGYTF. The CDR3 DNA reads as TGCAGCGTTGAATCACTGCCAGCTAACTATGGCTACACCTTC.